This paragraph reports one TCR beta chain. Its antigen is currently unknown. One end of the junction varies from germline; a read error may be responsible. Each 20-30 mg portion of unsorted bulk tissue served as the source for co-extraction of RNA and DNA. Chronic HBV infection was present in the patients, who were treatment-naive. The sample comes from a study of tumor-infiltrating lymphocytes in primary liver carcinoma. Whole-study context: The patients, men and women alike, were aged 30 to 69 years. The number of productive TCRbeta reads per sample ranged from roughly 3.65 to 7.5 million and was similar across tissue types.

Making TCR beta cDNA involved around 500 ng total RNA and a constant-region primer. Each TCR beta library was derived from three nested multiplex PCR rounds that employed slightly modified ARM-PCR. Investigators reported that the first two PCR rounds, at around 10 cycles each, used TRBV1-TRBV30 forward primers with a C-beta reverse primer. TCRdb called the multiplex PCR reads again in MiXCR, with one record for every CDR3 protein. The repertoire consists of tens of thousands of distinct CDR3 sequences, with approximately 71% occurring once and the leading ten covering around 38%. This CDR3 spans 17 amino acids. The germline CDR1 and CDR2 sequences are MNHEY and SVGAGI. Study-wide points: Significantly greater top-250-clone fractions characterized tumors relative to blood (p = 0.039).

The V gene is TRBV6-5, the J gene TRBJ2-2; either TRBD1 or TRBD2 may supply D (6 bases each). The sample taken for sequencing was tumor-adjacent normal liver tissue. This TCR was sampled from a man in his forties with primary liver carcinoma and hepatitis B virus infection. CDR3 protein: CASSYPRGVGGTGELSF. CDR3 DNA: TGTGCTAGCAGTTACCCGAGGGGGGTTGGTGGGACCGGGGAGCTGTCTTTT.